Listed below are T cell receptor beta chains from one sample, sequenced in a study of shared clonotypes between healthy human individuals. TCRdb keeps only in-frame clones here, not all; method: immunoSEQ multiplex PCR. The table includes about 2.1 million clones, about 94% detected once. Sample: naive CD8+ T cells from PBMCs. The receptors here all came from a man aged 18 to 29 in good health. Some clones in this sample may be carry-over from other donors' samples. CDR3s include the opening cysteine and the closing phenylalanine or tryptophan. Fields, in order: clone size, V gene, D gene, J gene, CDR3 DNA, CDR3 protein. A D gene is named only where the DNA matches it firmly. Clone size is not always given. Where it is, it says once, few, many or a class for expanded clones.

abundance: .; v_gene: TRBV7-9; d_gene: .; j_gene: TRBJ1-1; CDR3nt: TGTGCCAGCAGCTACGATGGGCAGATCCAGAACACTGAAGCTTTCTTT; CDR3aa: CASSYDGQIQNTEAFF
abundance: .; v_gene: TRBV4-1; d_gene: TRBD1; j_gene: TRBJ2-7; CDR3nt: TGCGCCAGCAGGTATAGGGGGACAGGGGCCTACGAGCAGTACTTC; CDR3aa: CASRYRGTGAYEQYF
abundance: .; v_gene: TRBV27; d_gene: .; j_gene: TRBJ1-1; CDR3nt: TGTGCCAGCAGTTCTCGGACAGCGAACACTGAAGCTTTCTTT; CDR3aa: CASSSRTANTEAFF
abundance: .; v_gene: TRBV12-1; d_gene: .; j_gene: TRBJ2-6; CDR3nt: TGTGCCAGCAGCTTTAAGGGGTCTGGGGCCAACGTCCTGACTTTC; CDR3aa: CASSFKGSGANVLTF
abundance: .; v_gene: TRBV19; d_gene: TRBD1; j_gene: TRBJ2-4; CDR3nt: TGTGCCAGTAAGGGACAGCGATACCAAAACATTCAGTACTTC; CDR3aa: CASKGQRYQNIQYF
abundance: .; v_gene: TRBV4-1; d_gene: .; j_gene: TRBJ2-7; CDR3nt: TGCGCCAGCAGCCAAGTGGGAGTCTACGAGCAGTACTTC; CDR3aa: CASSQVGVYEQYF
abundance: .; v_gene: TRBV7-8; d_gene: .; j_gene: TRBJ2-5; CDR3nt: TGTGCCAGCAGCTTAGAGCTGAACTCGGAGACCCAGTACTTC; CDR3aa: CASSLELNSETQYF
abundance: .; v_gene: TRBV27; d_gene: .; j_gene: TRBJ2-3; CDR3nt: TGTGCCAGCATCGGACAGTCCACAGATACGCAGTATTTT; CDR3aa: CASIGQSTDTQYF
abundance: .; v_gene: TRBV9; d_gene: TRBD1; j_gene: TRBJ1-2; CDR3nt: TGTGCCAGCAGCGTCGCGGGACAGGGCAATCAGGACTATGGCTACACCTTC; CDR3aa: CASSVAGQGNQDYGYTF
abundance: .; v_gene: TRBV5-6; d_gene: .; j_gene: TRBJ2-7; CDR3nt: TGTGCCAGCAGCGGGTCCGCGGAGGGGATCTACGAGCAGTACTTC; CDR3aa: CASSGSAEGIYEQYF
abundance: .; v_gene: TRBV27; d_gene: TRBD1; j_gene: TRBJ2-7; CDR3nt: TGTGCCAGCAGTCCATTCCCCATCTCCGGACAGGGGGCCCCCTACGAGCAGTACTTC; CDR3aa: CASSPFPISGQGAPYEQYF
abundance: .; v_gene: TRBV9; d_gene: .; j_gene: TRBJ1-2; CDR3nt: TGTGCCAGCCCTCCTGGGGCGACCTATGGCTACACCTTC; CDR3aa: CASPPGATYGYTF
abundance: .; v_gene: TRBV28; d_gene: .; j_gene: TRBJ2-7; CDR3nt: TGTGCCAGCAGTTTAGGAAGGGACATAGCGTACGAGCAGTACTTC; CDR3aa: CASSLGRDIAYEQYF
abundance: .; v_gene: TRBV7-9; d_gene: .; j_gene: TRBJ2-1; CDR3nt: TGTGCCAGCAGCTATGGGCATGAGCAGTTCTTC; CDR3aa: CASSYGHEQFF
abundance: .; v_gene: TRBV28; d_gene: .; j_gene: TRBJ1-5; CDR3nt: TGTGCCAGCAGTCCGCCCGGGGGTCCACATCAGCCCCAGCATTTT; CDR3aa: CASSPPGGPHQPQHF
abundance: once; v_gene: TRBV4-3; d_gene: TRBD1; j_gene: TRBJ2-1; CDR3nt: TGCGCCAGCAGCCCGGACAGGGGAGGGTACAATGAGCAGTTCTTC; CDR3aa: CASSPDRGGYNEQFF
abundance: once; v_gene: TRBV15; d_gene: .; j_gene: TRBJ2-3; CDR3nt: TGTGCCACCAGCGGCGGGGGCTCAGCAGATACGCAGTATTTT; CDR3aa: CATSGGGSADTQYF
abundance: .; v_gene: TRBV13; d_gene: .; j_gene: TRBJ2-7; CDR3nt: TGTGCCAGCAGCTTTTTCTCAGGGGTGTCCTACGAGCAGTACTTC; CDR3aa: CASSFFSGVSYEQYF
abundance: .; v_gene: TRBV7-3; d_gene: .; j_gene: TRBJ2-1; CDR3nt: TGTGCCAGCAGCTTACATCCTGGTGAGCAGTTCTTC; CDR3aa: CASSLHPGEQFF
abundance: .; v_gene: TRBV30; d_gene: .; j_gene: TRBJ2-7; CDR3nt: TGTGCCTGGTGCGGACCTGGAAACGAGCAGTACTTC; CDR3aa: CAWCGPGNEQYF
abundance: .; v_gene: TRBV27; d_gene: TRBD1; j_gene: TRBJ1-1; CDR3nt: TGTGCCAGCAACCTCGCAGGGGGGAAAGCTTTCTTT; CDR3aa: CASNLAGGKAFF
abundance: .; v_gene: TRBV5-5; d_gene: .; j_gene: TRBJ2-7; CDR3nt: TGTGCCAGCAGCTTGGTTTGGTCCTCCTACGAGCAGTACTTC; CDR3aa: CASSLVWSSYEQYF
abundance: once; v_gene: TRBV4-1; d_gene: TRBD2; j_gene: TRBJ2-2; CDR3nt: TGCGCCAGCAGCCAAGATCCAGCGGGAGCCACCGGGGAGCTGTTTTTT; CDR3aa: CASSQDPAGATGELFF
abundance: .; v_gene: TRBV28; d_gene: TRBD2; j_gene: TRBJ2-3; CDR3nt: TGTGCCAGCAGCCGTGGACTAGCGGGTGGCACAGATACGCAGTATTTT; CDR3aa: CASSRGLAGGTDTQYF
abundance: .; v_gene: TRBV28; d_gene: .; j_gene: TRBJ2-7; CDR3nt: TGTGCCAGCAGTTTAGTCCAGGTAGGGAACGAGCAGTACTTC; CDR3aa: CASSLVQVGNEQYF
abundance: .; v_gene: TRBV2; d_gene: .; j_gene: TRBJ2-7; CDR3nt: TGTGCCAGCAGTGAACTGGGGCAAAACTACGAGCAGTACTTC; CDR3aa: CASSELGQNYEQYF
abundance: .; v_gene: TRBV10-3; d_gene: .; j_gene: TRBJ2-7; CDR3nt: TGTGCCATCAGTAGGCTAGGGTGGCCCTCCTACGAGCAGTACTTC; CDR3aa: CAISRLGWPSYEQYF
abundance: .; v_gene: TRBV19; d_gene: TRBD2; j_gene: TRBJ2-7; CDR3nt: TGTGCCAGTAGTGTCAGGACTAGCGGGAGCTACGAGCAGTACTTC; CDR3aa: CASSVRTSGSYEQYF
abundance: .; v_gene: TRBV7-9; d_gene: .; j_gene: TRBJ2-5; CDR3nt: TGTGCCAGCAGCTTAGGGGACGCGGAGACCCAGTACTTC; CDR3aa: CASSLGDAETQYF
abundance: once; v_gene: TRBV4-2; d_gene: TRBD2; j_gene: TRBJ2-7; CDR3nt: TGTGCCAGCAGCCTCGGGACTAGCGGGAACTACGAGCAGTACTTC; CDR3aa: CASSLGTSGNYEQYF
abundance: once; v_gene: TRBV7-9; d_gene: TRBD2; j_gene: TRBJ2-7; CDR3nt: TGTGCCAGCAGCTTAGGGCTAGCGGGCCCCTTCGAGGTGTACTTC; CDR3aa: CASSLGLAGPFEVYF
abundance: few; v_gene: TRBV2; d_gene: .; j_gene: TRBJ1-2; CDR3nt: TGTGCCAGCAGTGAGCGGGTACACGAGGGCTACACCTTC; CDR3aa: CASSERVHEGYTF
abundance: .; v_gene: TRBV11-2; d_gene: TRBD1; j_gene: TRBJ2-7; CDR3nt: TGTGCCAGCAGCGTGGGGACAGGGGGGGCCTACGAGCAGTACTTC; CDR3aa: CASSVGTGGAYEQYF
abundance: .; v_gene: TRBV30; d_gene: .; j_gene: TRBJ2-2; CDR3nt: TGTGCCGGCCCATACGGGGAGCTGTTTTTT; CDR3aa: CAGPYGELFF
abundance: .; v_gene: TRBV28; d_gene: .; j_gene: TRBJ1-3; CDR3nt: TGTGCCAGCAGCCAAGTGGGGGGGTCTGGAAACACCATATATTTT; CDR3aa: CASSQVGGSGNTIYF
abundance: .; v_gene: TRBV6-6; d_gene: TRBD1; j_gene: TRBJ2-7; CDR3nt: TGTGCCAGCAGTTACTCCGGGACAGGGGATAACGAGCAGTACTTC; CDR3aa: CASSYSGTGDNEQYF
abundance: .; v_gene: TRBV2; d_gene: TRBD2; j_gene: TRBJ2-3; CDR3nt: TGTGCCAGCAGTGAGGTTAGCGGGAGAGTGACAGATACGCAGTATTTT; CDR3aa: CASSEVSGRVTDTQYF
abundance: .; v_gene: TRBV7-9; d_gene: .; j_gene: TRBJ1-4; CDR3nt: TGTGCCAGCAGCTTACTGTCTCAGGCGCCAGGGCGGGGTAATGAAAAACTGTTTTTT; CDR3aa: CASSLLSQAPGRGNEKLFF
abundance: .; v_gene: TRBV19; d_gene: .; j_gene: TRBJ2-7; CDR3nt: TGTGCCAGTAGTATGGGGTTCGGGGACGTCTACGAGCAGTACTTC; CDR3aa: CASSMGFGDVYEQYF
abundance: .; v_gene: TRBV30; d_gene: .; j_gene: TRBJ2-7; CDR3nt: TGTGCCTGGAGTGTACTTTCCGAGGACGAGCAGTACTTC; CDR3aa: CAWSVLSEDEQYF
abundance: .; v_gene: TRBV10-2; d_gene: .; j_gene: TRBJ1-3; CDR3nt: TGCGCCAGCAGTGAGTGGACCTATGGAAACACCATATATTTT; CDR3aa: CASSEWTYGNTIYF
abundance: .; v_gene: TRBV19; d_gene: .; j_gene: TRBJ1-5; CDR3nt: TGTGCCAGTATAAAAGGGTCAAAGGGGCCCCAGCATTTT; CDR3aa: CASIKGSKGPQHF
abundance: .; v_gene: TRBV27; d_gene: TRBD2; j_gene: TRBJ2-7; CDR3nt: TGTGCCAGCAGTATGAGACTAGCGGTCTACGAGCAGTACTTC; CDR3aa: CASSMRLAVYEQYF
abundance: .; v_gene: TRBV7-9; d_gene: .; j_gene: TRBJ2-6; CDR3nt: TGTGCCAGCAGCTTGAATAACAGGGTACTTGGTGGGGCCAACGTCCTGACTTTC; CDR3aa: CASSLNNRVLGGANVLTF
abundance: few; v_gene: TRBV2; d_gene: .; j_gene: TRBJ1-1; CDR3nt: TGTGCCAGCAGACCTAGGGGGGTACTGAACACTGAAGCTTTCTTT; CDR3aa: CASRPRGVLNTEAFF
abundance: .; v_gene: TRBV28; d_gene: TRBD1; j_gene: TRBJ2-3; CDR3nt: TGTGCCAGCAGTTTGGTGGCAGGGGGCACCCCAGATACGCAGTATTTT; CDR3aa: CASSLVAGGTPDTQYF
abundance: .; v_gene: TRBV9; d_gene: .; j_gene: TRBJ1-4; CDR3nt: TGTGCCAGCAGCGAGGGACGGACAGCAACTAATGAAAAACTGTTTTTT; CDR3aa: CASSEGRTATNEKLFF
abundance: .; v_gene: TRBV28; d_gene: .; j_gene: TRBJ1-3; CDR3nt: TGTGCCAGCAGTTTAGGACTTCCCTCTGGAAACACCATATATTTT; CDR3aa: CASSLGLPSGNTIYF
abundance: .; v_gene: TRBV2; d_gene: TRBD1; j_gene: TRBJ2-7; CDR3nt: TGTGCCACCTGGGGCCAGGGGACAGGGCTCTACGAGCAGTACTTC; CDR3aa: CATWGQGTGLYEQYF
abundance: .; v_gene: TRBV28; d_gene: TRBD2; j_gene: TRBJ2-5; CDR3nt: TGTGCCAGCAGTGTCGCCGGGACTAGCGGGAATGAGACCCAGTACTTC; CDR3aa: CASSVAGTSGNETQYF
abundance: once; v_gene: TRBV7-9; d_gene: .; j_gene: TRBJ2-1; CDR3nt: TGTGCCATCCCAGCCGACAGCCTCTCCTACAATGAGCAGTTCTTC; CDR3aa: CAIPADSLSYNEQFF
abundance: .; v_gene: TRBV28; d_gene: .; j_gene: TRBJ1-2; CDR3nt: TGTGCCAGCAGTTCCCGGGGGACTAACTATGGCTACACCTTC; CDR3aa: CASSSRGTNYGYTF
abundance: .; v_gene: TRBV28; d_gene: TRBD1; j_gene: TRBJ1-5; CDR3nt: TGTGCCAGCAGTCCATTTGACAGGGTGAATCAGCCCCAGCATTTT; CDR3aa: CASSPFDRVNQPQHF
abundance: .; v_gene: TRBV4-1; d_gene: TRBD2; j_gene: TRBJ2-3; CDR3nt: TGCGCCAGCAGCCAAGGGGAGGGAGGGCCTGAAGATACGCAGTATTTT; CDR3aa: CASSQGEGGPEDTQYF
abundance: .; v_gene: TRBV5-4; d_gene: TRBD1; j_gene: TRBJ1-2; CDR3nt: TGTGCCAGCAGTTTGGGACAGGGGGGTTCCACCTTC; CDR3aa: CASSLGQGGSTF
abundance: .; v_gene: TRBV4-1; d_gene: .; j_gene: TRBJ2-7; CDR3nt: TGCGCCAGCAGCCAACGTCAGCTCTCCTACGAGCAGTACTTC; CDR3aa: CASSQRQLSYEQYF
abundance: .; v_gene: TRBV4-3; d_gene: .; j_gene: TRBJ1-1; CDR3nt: TGCGCCAGCAGCCGGCACAGGCTGAACACTGAAGCTTTCTTT; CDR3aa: CASSRHRLNTEAFF
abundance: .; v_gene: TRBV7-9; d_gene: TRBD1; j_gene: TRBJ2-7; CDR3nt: TGTGCCAGCAGCTTAGCCCCGACAGGGGAGTATTACGAGCAGTACTTC; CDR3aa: CASSLAPTGEYYEQYF
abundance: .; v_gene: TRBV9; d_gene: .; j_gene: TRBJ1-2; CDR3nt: TGTGCCAGCGGTCCGGCAGTCTATGGCTACACCTTC; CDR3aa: CASGPAVYGYTF